This T cell receptor beta chain originates from a study of OX40 agonist ivuxolimab in advanced cancers. The data were produced by immunoSEQ multiplex PCR, yet TCRdb's version contains in-frame clones alone and is incomplete. This sample carries 48,000 or so clones, around 90% of them seen once, and the ten largest clones take more than 6.5%. J lost 6 bases, V lost 2 bases, and 8 bases had no gene match. CDR1 LNHNV and CDR2 YYDKDF come from the germline V gene (reference sequence). There are 15 residues in the CDR3. The starting material was CD4+ or CD8+ T cells sorted from blood, obtained in a trial of the OX40 agonist ivuxolimab. The chain has TRBV15 and TRBJ1-1; 8 positions match TRBD1. The sequence was obtained from an adult with an advanced solid tumor such as melanoma, head and neck, liver or kidney cancer. CDR3 in amino acids: CATSRFTGGQPEAFF. The CDR3 DNA follows: TGTGCCACCAGCAGATTTACAGGGGGACAACCTGAAGCTTTCTTT.